The 5 T cell receptor beta chains listed next were all sequenced from one sample in a study of cytomegalovirus exposure and HLA in healthy donors. Primers for the PCR totalled 60 Vbeta and 13 Jbeta. Method: immunoSEQ multiplex PCR; TCRdb's copy keeps in-frame clones and lacks some. The table shows 150,000 or so clones, with more than 65% occurring only once. The sample was PBMCs. The source of these receptors is a male donor in good health and CMV-seronegative.

The rearrangement joins TRBV28 to TRBJ1-2; 9 bases line up with TRBD1. Germline assignment: CDR1 MDHEN and CDR2 SYDVKM. The V gene end was trimmed by 4 bases and the J gene end by 6 bases; junction bases not matched to a gene: 0. There are 12 residues in the CDR3. This CDR3 is CASSWTGDGYTF. In DNA form, the CDR3 reads TGTGCCAGCAGTTGGACAGGGGATGGCTACACCTTC.

This chain links TRBV19 with TRBJ2-1, with TRBD2 identical over 11 bases. Losses at the gene ends were 4 bases for V and 6 bases for J; bases not matched to a gene: 2. This CDR3 contains 14 residues. CDR1 is LNHDA, CDR2 SQIVND, per germline (reference sequence). This CDR3 reads CASSRLAGGNEQFF. CDR3 in DNA: TGTGCCAGTAGTAGGCTAGCGGGAGGCAATGAGCAGTTCTTC.

The chain links TRBV15 to TRBJ2-3; D perhaps matches TRBD2 (6 bases). The V and J ends lost 2 bases and 2 bases respectively, with 11 bases between them. This CDR3 comprises 15 residues. Germline CDR1 reads LNHNV; CDR2 reads YYDKDF (reference sequence). CDR3 sequence (DNA): TGTGCCACCAGCAGATCGGCGGGATTCACAGATACGCAGTATTTT. Translating gives CATSRSAGFTDTQYF.

V gene TRBV12-5 combines with J gene TRBJ1-1; D gene ambiguous. Trimming took 6 bases from V and 0 from J, leaving 8 bases between them. The germline gives CDR1 LGHNT, CDR2 FRNRAP. The CDR3 spans 13 residues. This chain's CDR3 is CASGQNMNTEAFF. Written as DNA, the CDR3 is TGTGCTAGTGGCCAAAACATGAACACTGAAGCTTTCTTT.

This sequence joins TRBV4-1 and TRBJ2-7; D remains unclear. Trimming removed 0 bases at V and 6 bases at J, with 15 bases between. Germline V CDR1 and CDR2: MGHRA, YSYEKL. This CDR3 is built from 15 residues. The CDR3 protein is CASSQDRVGVGEQYF. As DNA, the CDR3 is TGCGCCAGCAGCCAAGATCGGGTAGGTGTCGGCGAGCAGTACTTC.